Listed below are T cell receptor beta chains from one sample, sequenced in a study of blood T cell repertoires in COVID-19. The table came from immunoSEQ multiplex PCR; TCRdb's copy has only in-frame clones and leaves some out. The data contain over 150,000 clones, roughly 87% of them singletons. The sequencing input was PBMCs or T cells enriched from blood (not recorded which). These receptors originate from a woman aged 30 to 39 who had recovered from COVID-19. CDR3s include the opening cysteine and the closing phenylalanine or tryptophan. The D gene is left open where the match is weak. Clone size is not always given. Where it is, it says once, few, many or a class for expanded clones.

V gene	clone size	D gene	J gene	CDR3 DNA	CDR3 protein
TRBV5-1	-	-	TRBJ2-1	TGCGCCAGCAGCCCAGGACTGGTGTCCTACAATGAGCAGTTCTTC	CASSPGLVSYNEQFF
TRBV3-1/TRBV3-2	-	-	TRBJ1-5	TGTGCCAGCAGCCGGGGGGGGAATCAGCCCCAGCATTTT	CASSRGGNQPQHF
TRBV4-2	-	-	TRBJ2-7	TGTGCCAGCAGCCAAGATCCCGGGTATGGGTCCTACGAGCAGTACTTC	CASSQDPGYGSYEQYF
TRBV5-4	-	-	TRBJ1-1	TGTGCCAGCAGCCCGAATCGAAGGGGGGGCACTGAAGCTTTCTTT	CASSPNRRGGTEAFF
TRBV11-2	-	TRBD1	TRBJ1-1	TGTGCCAGCAGCCGCCCCCCCTGGGACAGATACACTGAAGCTTTCTTT	CASSRPPWDRYTEAFF
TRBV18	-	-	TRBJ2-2	TGTGCCAGCTCACCGACTAGTACCGGGGAGCTGTTTTTT	CASSPTSTGELFF
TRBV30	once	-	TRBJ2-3	TGTGCCTGGACCAGGGTCCCAGATACGCAGTATTTT	CAWTRVPDTQYF
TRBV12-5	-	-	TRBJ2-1	TGTGCTAGTGGTTTGGTACTGGAGCGCCGATACAATGAGCAGTTCTTC	CASGLVLERRYNEQFF
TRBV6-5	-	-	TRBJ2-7	TGTGCCAGCAGTTACTCGGAGGCACCTCCCCGCGAGCAGTACTTC	CASSYSEAPPREQYF
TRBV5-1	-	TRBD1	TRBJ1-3	TGCGCCAGCATGGGGACAGGGATCTCTGGAAACACCATATATTTT	CASMGTGISGNTIYF
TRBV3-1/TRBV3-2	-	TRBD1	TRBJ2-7	TGTGCCAGCAGCCAATTCACCGGGACAGGGGTCTACGAGCAGTACTTC	CASSQFTGTGVYEQYF
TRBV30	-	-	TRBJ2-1	TGTGCCTGCCTCCTGACAGAGCGATCCTACAATGAGCAGTTCTTC	CACLLTERSYNEQFF
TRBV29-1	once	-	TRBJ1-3	TGCAGCGGTACCCTAGTCTCTGGAAACACCATATATTTT	CSGTLVSGNTIYF
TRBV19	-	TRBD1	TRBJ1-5	TGTGCCAGTAGTATGGGACAGAGACGTAGCAATCAGCCCCAGCATTTT	CASSMGQRRSNQPQHF
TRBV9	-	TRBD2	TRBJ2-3	TGTGCCAGCAGCGGACGACTAGCGGGAGGGTCAGATACGCAGTATTTT	CASSGRLAGGSDTQYF
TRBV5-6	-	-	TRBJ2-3	TGTGCCAGCAGGCAACGGGGTACTAGCACAGATACGCAGTATTTT	CASRQRGTSTDTQYF
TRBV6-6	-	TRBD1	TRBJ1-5	TGTGCCAGCGCCAAAAGGGACAGGGCCAATCAGCCCCAGCATTTT	CASAKRDRANQPQHF
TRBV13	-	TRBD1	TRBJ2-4	TGTGCCAGCAGCGACAGGGGGAGCAAAAACATTCAGTACTTC	CASSDRGSKNIQYF
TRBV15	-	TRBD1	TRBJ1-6	TGTGCCACCAGCAGAGGACAGGGACTTTTTTCACCCCTCCACTTT	CATSRGQGLFSPLHF
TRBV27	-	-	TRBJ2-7	TGTGCCAGCAGTCTAGAAGGGAGGACCTACGAGCAGTACTTC	CASSLEGRTYEQYF
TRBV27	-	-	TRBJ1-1	TGTGCCAGCAGGCCGACGAGGACAGTTCTACAGGGAGCTTTCTTT	CASRPTRTVLQGAFF
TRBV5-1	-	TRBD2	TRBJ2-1	TGCGCCAGCAGCTTGGAGCAGCGGGAGTATAATGAGCAGTTCTTC	CASSLEQREYNEQFF
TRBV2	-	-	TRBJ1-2	TGTGCCAGCAGTGCCCAAGGACATGCTGGCTACACCTTC	CASSAQGHAGYTF
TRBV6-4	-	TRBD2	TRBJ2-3	TGTGCCAGCACCGAAAGTCTAGCGGGAGGGCCGGCGGATACGCAGTATTTT	CASTESLAGGPADTQYF
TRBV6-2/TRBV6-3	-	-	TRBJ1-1	TGTGCCAGCAGTTCACTGTGGGGGGAATTCTTGAACACTGAAGCTTTCTTT	CASSSLWGEFLNTEAFF
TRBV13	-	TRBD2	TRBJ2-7	TGTGCCAGCAGCTTCGGGAGGAACGAGCAGTACTTC	CASSFGRNEQYF
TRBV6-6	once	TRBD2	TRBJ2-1	TGTGCCAGCAGTCTCTTCTGGACTAGCGGGAGGGGGTATGAGCAGTTCTTC	CASSLFWTSGRGYEQFF
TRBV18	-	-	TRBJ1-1	TGTGCCAGCTCACCCAATTTCGGCACAGGGATCACTGAAGCTTTCTTT	CASSPNFGTGITEAFF
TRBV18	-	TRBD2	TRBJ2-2	TGTGCCAGCTCACCTTATAGCGGGGGAGAGACCGGGGAGCTGTTTTTT	CASSPYSGGETGELFF
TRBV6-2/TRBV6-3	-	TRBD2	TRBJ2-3	TGTGCCAGCAGTTCGCAAACCGGGACTAGCCAGTATTTT	CASSSQTGTSQYF
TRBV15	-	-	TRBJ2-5	TGTGCCACCAGCAGGCAAGCATTTCGGTCACAAGAGACCCAGTACTTC	CATSRQAFRSQETQYF
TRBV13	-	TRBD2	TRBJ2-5	TGTGCCAGCAGCTTACCACGGGAGGGCCAAGAGACCCAGTACTTC	CASSLPREGQETQYF
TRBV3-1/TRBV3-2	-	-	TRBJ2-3	TGTGCCAGCAGCAGACGGCAGGGGCCAGATACGCAGTATTTT	CASSRRQGPDTQYF
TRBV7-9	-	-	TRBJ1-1	TGTGCCAGCAGCTTCCCGGGAACTGAAGCTTTCTTT	CASSFPGTEAFF
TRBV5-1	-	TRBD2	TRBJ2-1	TGCGCCAGCAGCGCCGGGACTAGCGGTTACAATGAGCAGTTCTTC	CASSAGTSGYNEQFF
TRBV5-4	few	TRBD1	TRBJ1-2	TGTGCCAGCAGCGTCCCAGGGGGCCCTTATGGCTACACCTTC	CASSVPGGPYGYTF
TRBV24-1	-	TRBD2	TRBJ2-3	TGTGCCACCTCCGAGAAAGCGGGGGGGCGAGATACGCAGTATTTT	CATSEKAGGRDTQYF
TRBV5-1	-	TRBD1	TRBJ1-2	TGCGCCAGCAGCTTAATCGGACAGGACACCTATGGCTACACCTTC	CASSLIGQDTYGYTF
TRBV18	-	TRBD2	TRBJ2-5	TGTGCCAGCTCACCACCCGGAGCGGGAGCTCAAGAGACCCAGTACTTC	CASSPPGAGAQETQYF
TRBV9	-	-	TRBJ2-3	TGTGCCAGCAGCGTAGAAGGGGTTGAAAACACAGATACGCAGTATTTT	CASSVEGVENTDTQYF
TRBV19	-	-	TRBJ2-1	TGTGCCAGTATAAAGAGGGCGGGACCCTACAATGAGCAGTTCTTC	CASIKRAGPYNEQFF
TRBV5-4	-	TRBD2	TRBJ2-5	TGTGCCAGCAGCTTGGATTCCACTAGCGGGGGCCAAGAGACCCAGTACTTC	CASSLDSTSGGQETQYF
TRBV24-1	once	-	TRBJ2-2	TGTGCCACCAGAGGTACAGCGAACACCGGGGAGCTGTTTTTT	CATRGTANTGELFF
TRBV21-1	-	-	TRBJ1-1	TGTGCCAGCAGCAGGGGGAGGCCTAAAGGCGAAAACACTGAAGCTTTCTTT	CASSRGRPKGENTEAFF
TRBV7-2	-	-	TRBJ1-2	TGTGCCAGCAGCTTAGGGCAGAATAACTATGGCTACACCTTC	CASSLGQNNYGYTF
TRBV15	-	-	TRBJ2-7	TGTGCCACCAGCAGAGGACTGGCTGGCGAGCAGTACTTC	CATSRGLAGEQYF
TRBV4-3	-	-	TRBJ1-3	TGCGCCAGCAGCCAAACGCCCAGGGGTAGAAGAAACACCATATATTTT	CASSQTPRGRRNTIYF
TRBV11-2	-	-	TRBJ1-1	TGTGCCAGCAGCTTAGTGCAGGGGATGAACACTGAAGCTTTCTTT	CASSLVQGMNTEAFF
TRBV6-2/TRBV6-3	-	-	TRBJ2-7	TGTGCCAGCAGTACAGAGGGAGCGGGTAACTACGAGCAGTACTTC	CASSTEGAGNYEQYF
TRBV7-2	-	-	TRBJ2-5	TGTGCCAGCAGCTTGACAGGCAACATAAGACAAGAGACCCAGTACTTC	CASSLTGNIRQETQYF
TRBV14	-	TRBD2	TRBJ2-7	TGTGCCAGCAGCCGCGCGGGGGTTCGGCTCGAGCAGTACTTC	CASSRAGVRLEQYF
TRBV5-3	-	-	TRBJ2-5	TGTGCCAGAAGCTTGGGGAGTTTGAAGACCCAGTACTTC	CARSLGSLKTQYF
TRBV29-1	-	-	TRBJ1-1	TGCAGCGTTGAAAATCTGGCGGCGAACACTGAAGCTTTCTTT	CSVENLAANTEAFF
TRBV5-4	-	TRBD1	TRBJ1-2	TGTGCCAGCAGCCAGGGACAGGGGTATGGCTACACCTTC	CASSQGQGYGYTF
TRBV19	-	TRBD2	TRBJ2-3	TGTGCCAGTAGTACCGGGACTAGCGGGAGCTTGGGAGATACGCAGTATTTT	CASSTGTSGSLGDTQYF
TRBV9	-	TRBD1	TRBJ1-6	TGTGCCAGCAGCGCGGGACAGGCATATAATTCACCCCTCCACTTT	CASSAGQAYNSPLHF
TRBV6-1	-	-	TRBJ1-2	TGTGCCAGCAGTCCCCGGGGGGGCGGCTATGGCTACACCTTC	CASSPRGGGYGYTF
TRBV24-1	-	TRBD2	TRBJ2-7	TGTGCCACCTCGTCGGGGACTAGCGGGAGTTTGCAGTACTTC	CATSSGTSGSLQYF
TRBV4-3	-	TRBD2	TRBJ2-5	TGCGCCAGCAGCGAGGGACTAGCGGGAGGAGAGACCCAGTACTTC	CASSEGLAGGETQYF
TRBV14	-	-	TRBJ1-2	TGTGCCAGCAGCCAAGAGTCTCGGGATGGCTACACCTTC	CASSQESRDGYTF